This record covers a single TCR beta chain. Its antigen remains undetermined. Per-base qualities were not stored, and no clone one base away is much larger. The data are from a study of vaccination effects on CD4 cells after COVID-19 (dated by TCRdb to the early 2020s). Study-wide context: The ViraFEST assay stimulated PBMC with viral peptide pools and then used TCR sequencing to identify antigen-specific CD4+ T cell clonotypes by expansion. Each participant got two doses of an mRNA SARS-CoV-2 vaccine, either BNT162b2 or mRNA-1273. Around 2.1 million PBMC per well were cultured with about 10 ug/ml peptides in IMDM containing around 5.3% human AB serum, around 10 IU/ml IL-2 and gentamicin. SARS-CoV-2 spike-specific CD4+ TCR repertoires were compared before and after mRNA vaccination in COVID-19 convalescent patients and in infection-naive vaccine recipients. The full study included 9 to 10 COVID-19 convalescent patients and several SARS-CoV-2-naive healthy vaccine recipients. Cultures from other donors in the study were sequenced using the Oncomine TCR Beta short-read assay on an Illumina iSeq 100.

The library was prepared using the immunoSEQ multiplex PCR assay. DNA from the cultured, isolated CD4+ T cells was subjected to TCR beta CDR3 sequencing. The paper's data handling went like this. The analysis removed non-productive TCR sequences, trimmed reads to the CDR3 region, and retained only CDR3s that were 7 or more amino acids long. The MANAFEST web app was used to identify antigen-specific clonotypes by comparing expansion in peptide wells with expansion in reference cultures. To count as positive, a clone had to show expansion at FDR<0.05 compared with the reference and with all other wells, an odds ratio above 5, and a frequency above 0.1% in two replicate wells. Cross-reactive clonotypes were defined as significantly expanded in SARS-CoV-2 spike wells and in at least one common cold coronavirus spike condition. Levenshtein distance calculated with the stringdist R package was used to assess CDR3 similarity, and unrooted trees were constructed with ape in R 3.6.1. TCRdb obtained this table from immuneACCESS and retained in-frame rearrangements with V and J assigned. These tables miss some clones; where compared with another copy, unresolved V genes account for less than half of the shortfall, and the remainder is unexplained. The DNA gave D and trimming, while V, J and clone size come from that table. This sample gives around 26,000 clones in total; around 73% of them show up just once. Together, the top ten hold about 11% of the sample.

After 10 days of culture, CD4+ T cells were isolated with the EasySep CD4+ T cell isolation kit. The absence of prior SARS-CoV-2 infection in healthy vaccine recipients was confirmed by negative nucleocapsid antibodies before and after vaccination. Half of the culture medium was replaced with fresh IL-2-containing medium on days 3 and 7. Each peptide stimulation condition was cultured in triplicate wells unless otherwise noted. Using Ficoll-Paque Plus gradient centrifugation, PBMC were separated from whole blood and then either used fresh or cryopreserved at -140C. The QIAamp micro DNA kit was used to extract genomic DNA from the cultured CD4+ T cells. What the research found in general, with its limitations: The study was limited by a small number of convalescent patients and lacked early post-infection timepoints. Marked clonal contraction was observed in both infection-induced and vaccine-induced clones at late post-vaccination timepoints, consistent with waning T cell responses. In healthy vaccine recipients, vaccine-induced clones were almost all SARS-CoV-2 mono-reactive, with only 1 of 255 cross-reactive with common cold coronaviruses.

The clonotype was recovered from a human donor who received a COVID-19 vaccine. Sequencing was performed on CD4+ T cells from PBMCs cultured without peptide, taken before COVID-19 vaccination.

The DNA is as follows: TGTGCCAGCGGGAGACAGACTTCTAATGAAAAACTGTTTTTT. It translates to CASGRQTSNEKLFF. The sequence joins TRBV6-5 to TRBJ1-4, with TRBD1 as a weak D call on 5 bases. The V end loses 8 bases and the J end loses 3 bases, and a stretch of 13 bases separates them. The CDR3 holds 14 amino acids from the cysteine to the phenylalanine. Of the read, only the CDR3 DNA is kept; its 42 bases are in frame from base 1. Based on the germline V gene, the CDR1 and CDR2 sequences are MNHEY and SVGAGI.